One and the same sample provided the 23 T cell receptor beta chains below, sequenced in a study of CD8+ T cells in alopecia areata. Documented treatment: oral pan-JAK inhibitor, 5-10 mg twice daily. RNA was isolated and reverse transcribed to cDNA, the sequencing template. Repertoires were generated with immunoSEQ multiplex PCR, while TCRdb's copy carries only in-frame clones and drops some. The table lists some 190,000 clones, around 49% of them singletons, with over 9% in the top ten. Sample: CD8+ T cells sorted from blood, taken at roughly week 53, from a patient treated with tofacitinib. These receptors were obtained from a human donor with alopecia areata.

The chain's CDR3 is CSVKRTGGYTF. The CDR3 DNA follows: TGCAGCGTTAAGCGGACGGGTGGCTACACCTTC. The gene calls are TRBV29-1 and TRBJ1-2; unclear D gene. The germline CDR1 and CDR2 sequences are SQVTM and ANQGSEA. The CDR3 is 11 amino acids. The V gene lost 5 bases and the J gene lost 7 bases, with 11 bases spanning the gap.

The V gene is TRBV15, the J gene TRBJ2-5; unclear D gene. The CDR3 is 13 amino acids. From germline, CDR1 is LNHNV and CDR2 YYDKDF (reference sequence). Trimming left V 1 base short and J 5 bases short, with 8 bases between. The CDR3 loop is CATSRVVRETQYF. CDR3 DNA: TGTGCCACCAGCAGAGTAGTTCGGGAGACCCAGTACTTC.

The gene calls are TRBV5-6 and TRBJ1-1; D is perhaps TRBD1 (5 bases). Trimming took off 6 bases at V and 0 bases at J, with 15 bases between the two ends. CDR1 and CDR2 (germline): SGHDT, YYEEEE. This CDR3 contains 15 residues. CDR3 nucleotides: TGTGCCAGCAACCCCGTAGGGACGGTGAACACTGAAGCTTTCTTT. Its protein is CASNPVGTVNTEAFF.

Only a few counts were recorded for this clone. The CDR3 DNA reads as TGTGCCACGATACAGGACAGGGGCGGGACCGGGGAGCTGTTTTTT. Translated: CATIQDRGGTGELFF. The rearrangement joins TRBV5-4 to TRBJ2-2; TRBD1 aligns across 9 bases. This CDR3 spans 15 amino acids. The V and J ends lost 9 bases and 5 bases, in that order; junction bases with no gene match: 11. CDR1 is SGHNT, CDR2 YYREEE, per germline (reference sequence).

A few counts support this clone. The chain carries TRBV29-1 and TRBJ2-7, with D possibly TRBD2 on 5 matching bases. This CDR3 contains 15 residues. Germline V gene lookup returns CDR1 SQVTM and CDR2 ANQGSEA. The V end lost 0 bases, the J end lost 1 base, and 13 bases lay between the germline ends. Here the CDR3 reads CSVEEEDSPSYEQYF. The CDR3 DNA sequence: TGCAGCGTTGAAGAGGAGGACTCACCGTCCTACGAGCAGTACTTC.

This chain's CDR3 is CASSLSTGLIYEQYF. CDR3 DNA sequence: TGTGCCAGCAGTTTATCGACTGGACTCATCTACGAGCAGTACTTC. V is TRBV27 and J is TRBJ2-7; possible D gene TRBD2, 5 bases. The germline gives CDR1 MNHEY, CDR2 SMNVEV (reference sequence). V was clipped by 0 bases and J by 3 bases, with 12 bases between them. This CDR3 comprises 15 residues.

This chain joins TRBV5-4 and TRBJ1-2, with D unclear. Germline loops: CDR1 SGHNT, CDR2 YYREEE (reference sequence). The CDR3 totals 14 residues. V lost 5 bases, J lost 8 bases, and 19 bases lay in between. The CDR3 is CASSLESPVRGYTF. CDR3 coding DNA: TGTGCCAGCAGTCTAGAATCCCCCGTCCGAGGCTACACCTTC.

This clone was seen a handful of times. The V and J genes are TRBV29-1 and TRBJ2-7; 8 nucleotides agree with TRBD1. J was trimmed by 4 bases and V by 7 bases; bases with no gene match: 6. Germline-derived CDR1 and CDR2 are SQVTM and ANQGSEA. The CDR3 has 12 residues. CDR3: CSAGGALYEQYF. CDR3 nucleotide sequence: TGCAGCGCAGGGGGCGCATTGTACGAGCAGTACTTC.

The CDR3 protein is CASSLSLEGEAFF. Written as DNA, the CDR3 is TGCGCCAGCAGCTTGTCATTAGAGGGTGAAGCTTTCTTT. The V gene is TRBV5-1, the J gene TRBJ1-1; D uncertain. The ends were cut back, 1 base at V and 7 bases at J, with 11 bases in the middle. The length of the CDR3 is 13 residues. Germline loops: CDR1 SGHRS, CDR2 YFSETQ.

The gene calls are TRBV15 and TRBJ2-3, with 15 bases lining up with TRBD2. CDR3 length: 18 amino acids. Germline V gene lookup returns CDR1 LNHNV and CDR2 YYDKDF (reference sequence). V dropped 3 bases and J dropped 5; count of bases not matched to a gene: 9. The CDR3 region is CATSRHGTSGGLKDTQYF. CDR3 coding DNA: TGTGCCACCAGCAGGCACGGGACTAGCGGGGGGCTGAAAGATACGCAGTATTTT.

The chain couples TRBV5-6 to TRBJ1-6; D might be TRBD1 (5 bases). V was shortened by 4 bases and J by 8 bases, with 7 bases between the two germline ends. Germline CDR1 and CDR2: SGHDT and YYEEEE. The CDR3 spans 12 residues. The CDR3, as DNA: TGTGCCAGCAGCATCAGGGATTCACCCCTCCACTTT. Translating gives CASSIRDSPLHF.

CDR3 loop: CASSIVGQGEQYF. CDR3 DNA sequence: TGTGCCAGTAGTATCGTGGGACAAGGCGAGCAGTACTTC. J is TRBJ2-7 and V is TRBV19; perhaps TRBD1 as D (6 bases). V gave up 3 bases and J gave up 6 bases, with 12 bases separating them. Germline CDR1 and CDR2: LNHDA and SQIVND (reference sequence). This CDR3 is 13 amino acids long. Drawing the rest from reference TRBV19 and TRBJ2-7, the complete variable domain is DGGITQSPKYLFRKEGQNVTLSCEQNLNHDAMYWYRQDPGQGLRLIYYSQIVNDFQKGDIAEGYSVSREKKESFPLTVTSAQKNPTAFYLCASSIVGQGEQYFGPGTRLTVT.

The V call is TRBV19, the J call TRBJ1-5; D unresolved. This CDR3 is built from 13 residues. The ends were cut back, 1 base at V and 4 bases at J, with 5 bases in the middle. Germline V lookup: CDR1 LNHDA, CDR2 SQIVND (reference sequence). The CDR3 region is CASSIAPNQPQHF. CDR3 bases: TGTGCCAGTAGTATAGCCCCTAATCAGCCCCAGCATTTT.

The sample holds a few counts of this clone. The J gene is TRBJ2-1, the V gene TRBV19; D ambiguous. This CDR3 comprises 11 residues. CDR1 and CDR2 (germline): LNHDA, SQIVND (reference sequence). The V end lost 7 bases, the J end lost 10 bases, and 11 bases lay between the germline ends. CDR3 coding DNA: TGTGCCAGTAACGAGTATGGCGAGCAGTTCTTC. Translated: CASNEYGEQFF.

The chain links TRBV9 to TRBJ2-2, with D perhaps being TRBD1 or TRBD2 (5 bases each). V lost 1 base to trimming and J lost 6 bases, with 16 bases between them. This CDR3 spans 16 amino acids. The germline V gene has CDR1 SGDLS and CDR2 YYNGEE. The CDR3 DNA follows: TGTGCCAGCAGCGTATCGGGACGCCAGGCACCCGGGGAGCTGTTTTTT. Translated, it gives CASSVSGRQAPGELFF.

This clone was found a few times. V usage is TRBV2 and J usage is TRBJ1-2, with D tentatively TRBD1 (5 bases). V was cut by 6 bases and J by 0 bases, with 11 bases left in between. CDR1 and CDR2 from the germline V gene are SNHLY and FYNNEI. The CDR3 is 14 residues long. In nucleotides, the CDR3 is TGTGCCAGCAGGGCGGGACGGGCTAACTATGGCTACACCTTC. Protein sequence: CASRAGRANYGYTF.

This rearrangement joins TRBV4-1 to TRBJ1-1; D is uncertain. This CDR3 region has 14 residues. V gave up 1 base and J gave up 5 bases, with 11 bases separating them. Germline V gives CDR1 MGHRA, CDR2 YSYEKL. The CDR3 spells CASSQVLGRTEAFF. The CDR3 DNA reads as TGCGCCAGCAGCCAAGTCCTCGGGAGGACTGAAGCTTTCTTT.

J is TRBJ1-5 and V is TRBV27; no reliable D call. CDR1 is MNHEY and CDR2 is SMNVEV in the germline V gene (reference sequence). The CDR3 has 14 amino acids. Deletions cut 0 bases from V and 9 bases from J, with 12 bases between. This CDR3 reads CASSLSDGSMPQHF. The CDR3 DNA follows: TGTGCCAGCAGTTTATCCGACGGGTCGATGCCCCAGCATTTT.

CDR3 DNA: TGCAGCGTTGAACTAGGGGACTATGGCTACACCTTC. Protein sequence: CSVELGDYGYTF. The chain recombines TRBV29-1 with TRBJ1-2, with a possible D match to TRBD1 (5 bases). With 2 bases removed from V and 3 bases from J, the gap between germline ends came to 7 bases. This CDR3 is 12 amino acids long. CDR1 is SQVTM, CDR2 ANQGSEA, per germline.

CDR3 loop: CASSGGGINQPQHF. The CDR3, as DNA: TGTGCCAGCAGCGGGGGTGGCATAAATCAGCCCCAGCATTTT. The gene calls are TRBV9 and TRBJ1-5; D is unresolved. CDR1 is SGDLS and CDR2 is YYNGEE in the germline V gene. This CDR3 spans 14 amino acids. V was cut by 3 bases and J by 4 bases, with 11 bases left in between.

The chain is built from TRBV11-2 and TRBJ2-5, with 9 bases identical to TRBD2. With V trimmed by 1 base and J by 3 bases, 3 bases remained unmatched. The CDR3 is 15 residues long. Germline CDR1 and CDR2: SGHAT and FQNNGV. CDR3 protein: CASSLAGGGEETQYF. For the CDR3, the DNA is TGTGCCAGCAGCTTAGCTGGCGGGGGGGAAGAGACCCAGTACTTC.

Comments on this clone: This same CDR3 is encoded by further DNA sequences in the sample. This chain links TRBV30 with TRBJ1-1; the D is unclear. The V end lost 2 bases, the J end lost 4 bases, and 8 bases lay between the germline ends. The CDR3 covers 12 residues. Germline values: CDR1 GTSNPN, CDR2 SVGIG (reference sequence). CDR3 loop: CAWSLVGTEAFF. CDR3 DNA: TGTGCCTGGAGTCTGGTGGGCACTGAAGCTTTCTTT. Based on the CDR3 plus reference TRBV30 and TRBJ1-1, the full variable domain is SQTIHQWPATLVQPVGSPLSLECTVEGTSNPNLYWYRQAAGRGLQLLFYSVGIGQISSEVPQNLSASRPQDRQFILSSKKLLLSDSGFYLCAWSLVGTEAFFGQGTRLTVV.

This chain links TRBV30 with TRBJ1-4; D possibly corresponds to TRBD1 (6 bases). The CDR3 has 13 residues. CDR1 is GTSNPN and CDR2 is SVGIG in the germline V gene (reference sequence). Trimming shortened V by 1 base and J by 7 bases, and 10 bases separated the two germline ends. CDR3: CAWSGGGGEKLFF. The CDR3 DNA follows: TGTGCCTGGAGTGGGGGGGGCGGTGAAAAACTGTTTTTT.